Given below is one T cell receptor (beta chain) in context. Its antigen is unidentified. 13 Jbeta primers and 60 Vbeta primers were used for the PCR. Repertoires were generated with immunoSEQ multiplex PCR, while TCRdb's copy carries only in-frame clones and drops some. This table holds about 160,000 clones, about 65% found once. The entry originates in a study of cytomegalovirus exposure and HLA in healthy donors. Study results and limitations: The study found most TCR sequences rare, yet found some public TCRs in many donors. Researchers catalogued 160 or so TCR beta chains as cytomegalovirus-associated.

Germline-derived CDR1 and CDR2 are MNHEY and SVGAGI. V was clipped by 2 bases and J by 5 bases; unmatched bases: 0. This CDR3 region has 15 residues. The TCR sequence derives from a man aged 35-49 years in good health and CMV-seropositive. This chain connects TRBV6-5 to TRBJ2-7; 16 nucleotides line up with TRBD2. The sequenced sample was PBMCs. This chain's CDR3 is CASSYGTSGGDEQYF. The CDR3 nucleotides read TGTGCCAGCAGTTACGGGACTAGCGGGGGGGACGAGCAGTACTTC.